The 15 T cell receptor beta chains reported below all come from one sample, sequenced in a study of human T cells and chemical hapten exposure. Regarding time point: patch test 2, 6 weeks after DPC sensitization. Regarding treatment: therapeutic diphenylcyclopropenone sensitization with weekly scalp DPC. TCRdb re-derived calls from the RACE reads in MiXCR, one entry per CDR3 protein. This sample yields fewer than 100,000 distinct CDR3 sequences, of which about 9% are seen a single time; just over 2% belongs to the top ten. The material was whole blood, obtained in connection with sensitization to the hapten diphenylcyclopropenone (DPC). These receptors all come from a woman aged 40 to 49 with alopecia areata. Some clones in this sample may be carry-over from other donors' samples.

The chain carries TRBV28 and TRBJ1-6; D is undetermined. The CDR3 is 15 amino acids. Germline V CDR1 and CDR2: MDHEN, SYDVKM. V shed 1 base and J shed 5 bases, with 9 bases lying between them. The CDR3 protein is CASSLSYRNNSPLHF. DNA of the CDR3: TGTGCCAGCAGTTTATCGTACCGCAATAATTCACCCCTCCACTTT.

This clonotype was seen repeatedly, ten times or more. The chain combines TRBV3-1 with TRBJ2-7; maybe TRBD1 (5 bases). The CDR3 length is 14 residues. Germline V gene sequence: CDR1 LGHDT, CDR2 YNNKEL (reference sequence). The V end was cut by 4 bases, the J end by 2 bases, with 12 bases between. Here the CDR3 reads CASSRSGNTYEQYF. The CDR3 DNA reads as TGTGCCAGCAGCCGGTCAGGGAACACCTACGAGCAGTACTTC.

This clonotype has more than one count but fewer than ten. The rearrangement links TRBV2 to TRBJ2-7; 7 nucleotides line up with TRBD1. Germline V gene sequence: CDR1 SNHLY, CDR2 FYNNEI. The CDR3 runs 12 residues. V shed 9 bases, J shed 2 bases, and the junction held 4 bases outside the gene matches. The CDR3 region is CASRTGAYEQYF. The CDR3 bases are TGTGCCAGTCGGACAGGAGCCTACGAGCAGTACTTC.

A few counts support this clonotype. This chain joins TRBV13 and TRBJ2-7; 13 nucleotides agree with TRBD2. CDR1 is PRHDT, CDR2 FYEKMQ, per germline (reference sequence). The CDR3 contains 17 residues. V trimming: 5 bases; J trimming: 5 bases; junction bases outside the gene matches: 12. This CDR3 reads CASSVSAGLAGMHEQYF. DNA for the CDR3: TGTGCCAGCAGCGTAAGTGCGGGACTAGCGGGAATGCACGAGCAGTACTTC.

The chain is built from TRBV29-1 and TRBJ2-1; D tentatively reads TRBD1 or TRBD2 (5 bases each). V lost 4 bases, J lost 7 bases, and 14 bases lay in between. Per germline, CDR1 SQVTM and CDR2 ANQGSEA. This CDR3 contains 13 residues. This CDR3 reads CSVGGGLLNEQFF. The CDR3, as DNA: TGCAGCGTTGGGGGCGGGCTCCTGAATGAGCAGTTCTTC.

This chain links TRBV6-6 with TRBJ2-7; possible D gene TRBD2, 5 bases. The CDR3 runs 14 residues. Between the trimmed V and J ends, which lost 2 bases and 2 bases, there was a span of 10 bases. Germline-derived CDR1 and CDR2 are MNHNY and SVGAGI (reference sequence). In DNA form, the CDR3 reads TGTGCCAGCAGTTACCGTGAGGGTACCTACGAGCAGTACTTC. Its protein is CASSYREGTYEQYF.

This clonotype was observed many times. The V call is TRBV14, the J call TRBJ2-1; TRBD2 matches at 9 bases. The germline V gene encodes CDR1 SGHDN and CDR2 FVKESK. V lost 4 bases to trimming and J lost 0 bases; unmatched junction nucleotides: 13. The CDR3 consists of 19 residues. The CDR3 sequence: CASSPRLAGSPSSYNEQFF. Here the CDR3 DNA reads TGTGCCAGCAGCCCCCGGCTAGCGGGATCCCCGAGCTCCTACAATGAGCAGTTCTTC. Together with reference TRBV14 and TRBJ2-1, the CDR3 gives the full variable domain: EAGVTQFPSHSVIEKGQTVTLRCDPISGHDNLYWYRRVMGKEIKFLLHFVKESKQDESGMPNNRFLAERTGGTYSTLKVQPAELEDSGVYFCASSPRLAGSPSSYNEQFFGPGTRLTVL.

The V gene is TRBV6-5, the J gene TRBJ2-7; 7 nucleotides agree with TRBD1. CDR1 MNHEY and CDR2 SVGAGI come from the germline V gene. The CDR3 totals 14 residues. J gave up 4 bases and V 4 bases, and 7 bases lay outside the gene matches. The CDR3, as DNA: TGTGCCAGCAGTTCCGGGACAGTACTATACGAGCAGTACTTC. As protein: CASSSGTVLYEQYF.

This clonotype has only a few counts. The rearrangement uses TRBV7-2 and TRBJ2-7; possible D gene TRBD2, 5 bases. Trimming stripped 5 bases from V and 3 bases from J, with 23 bases between. Germline V gene sequence: CDR1 SGHTA, CDR2 FQGNSA. The CDR3 covers 17 residues. The CDR3 is CASSRDPGPGTFYEQYF. The CDR3 DNA reads as TGTGCCAGCAGCCGTGATCCCGGCCCGGGAACCTTCTACGAGCAGTACTTC.

This chain uses TRBV5-1 with TRBJ2-2; tentatively, D is TRBD1 (6 bases). The ends were cut back, 9 bases at V and 5 bases at J, with 14 bases in the middle. From germline, CDR1 is SGHRS and CDR2 YFSETQ. CDR3 length equals 13 residues. CDR3 sequence (DNA): TGCGCCACGAAGGGGGTAGAAACCGGGGAGCTGTTTTTT. This sequence encodes CATKGVETGELFF.

The V call is TRBV4-1, the J call TRBJ2-7; D perhaps matches TRBD2 (7 bases). The CDR3 contains 15 residues. The germline V gene has CDR1 MGHRA and CDR2 YSYEKL. V shed 4 bases and J shed 4 bases, with 17 bases lying between them. This CDR3 reads CASSLAPGGEYEQYF. The CDR3 nucleotides read TGCGCCAGCAGCCTGGCGCCGGGGGGCGAATACGAGCAGTACTTC.

V gene TRBV4-3 combines with J gene TRBJ2-6; D unresolved. Trimming took off 0 bases at V and 4 bases at J, with 10 bases between the two ends. CDR3 size: 16 residues. Germline lookup yields CDR1 LGHNA and CDR2 YSLEER. CDR3 region: CASSQDHSGGANVLTF. The DNA for the CDR3 is TGCGCCAGCAGCCAAGATCATAGTGGCGGGGCCAACGTCCTGACTTTC.

The chain is built from TRBV5-4 and TRBJ2-7, with TRBD2 matching 7 bases. CDR1 is SGHNT and CDR2 is YYREEE in the germline V gene (reference sequence). Trimming cost V 3 bases and J 3 bases; bases outside gene matches: 6. This CDR3 has 14 amino acids. In DNA form, the CDR3 reads TGTGCCAGCAGCTATAGCGGGTTAAACTACGAGCAGTACTTC. This sequence encodes CASSYSGLNYEQYF.

The rearrangement joins TRBV12-3 or TRBV12-4 to TRBJ2-1; 7 bases are a match to TRBD2. This CDR3 has 14 residues. Trimming took 4 bases from V and 3 from J; bases not matched to a gene: 3. The CDR3 spells CASSSQRGYNEQFF. The DNA for the CDR3 is TGTGCCAGCAGTTCTCAGCGGGGCTACAATGAGCAGTTCTTC.

There are many counts of this clonotype. The chain employs TRBV20-1 and TRBJ2-3; 16 positions match TRBD2. J was trimmed by 3 bases and V by 5 bases; bases with no gene match: 5. CDR1 is DFQATT and CDR2 is SNEGSKA in the germline V gene (reference sequence). This CDR3 spans 16 amino acids. CDR3 sequence (DNA): TGCAGTGCTTCCGGGACTAGCGGGAGGGGAACAGATACGCAGTATTTT. It codes for CSASGTSGRGTDTQYF.